This T cell receptor beta chain is drawn from a study of blood T cell repertoires in COVID-19. During active infection, Seattle patients enrolled and were then monitored through disease. From germline, CDR1 is SNHLY and CDR2 FYNNEI. This CDR3 is 15 amino acids long. V shed 3 bases, J shed 1 base, and the junction held 6 bases outside the gene matches. TCRdb's table, derived via immunoSEQ multiplex PCR, lists solely in-frame clones and lacks some. The sample has 540,000 or so clones; approximately 88% are singletons. Sequenced sample: peripheral blood. This TCR came from a woman aged 50 to 60 with COVID-19, enrolled during active disease. The chain uses TRBV2 and TRBJ2-7; 7 bases line up with TRBD2. The CDR3 DNA is TGTGCCAGCAGTGACTGGGACGGGGGGTCCTACGAGCAGTACTTC. Translation gives CASSDWDGGSYEQYF. The whole variable domain, filled in from reference TRBV2 and TRBJ2-7, reads EPEVTQTPSHQVTQMGQEVILRCVPISNHLYFYWYRQILGQKVEFLVSFYNNEISEKSEIFDDQFSVERPDGSNFTLKIRSTKLEDSAMYFCASSDWDGGSYEQYFGPGTRLTVT.